This TCR beta chain comes out of a study of T cell repertoires in cytomegalovirus infection. Study context: Used in the study were CMV epitopes, some recently identified and HLA-C-restricted, others well-studied and HLA-B-restricted. Indications came from public TCR beta signatures; they pointed to CMV infection and to a matching HLA type. Study-wide results and caveats: Cumulative frequency of public TCR beta families picked out carriers of CMV plus the relevant HLA. HLA-C-restricted, CMV-specific TCR beta clonotypes were dominant ex vivo.

In TCRdb, the reads were re-called with MiXCR into one record per CDR3 protein. The sample consists of about 160,000 distinct CDR3 sequences, about 20% of them appearing once. Concerning this clonotype itself: What it binds is unknown.

The CDR3 has 13 amino acids. V gave up 5 bases and J gave up 5 bases, with 11 bases separating them. CDR1 is MNHEY and CDR2 is SVGEGT in the germline V gene. The sample consisted of CD8+ T cells from cultured PBMCs, taken from culture after CMV antigen stimulation. The clonotype comes from a human donor in good health (CMV status not recorded). Some clones in this sample may be carry-over from other donors' samples. V is TRBV6-2 or TRBV6-3 and J is TRBJ2-3; D is unclear. The CDR3 is CASSLWIRDTQYF. CDR3 in DNA: TGTGCCAGCAGTCTCTGGATCCGAGATACGCAGTATTTT.